This TCR beta chain was recovered during a study of CD8+CD57+ T cells in acquired aplastic anemia. CDR3 and TCR beta VDJ profiling relied on genomic DNA as the template. TCRdb reanalysed the reads using MiXCR and keeps one entry per CDR3 protein. The sample contains under 200,000 distinct CDR3 sequences, about 64% of which appear only once. Per the germline V gene, CDR1 is DFQATT and CDR2 is SNEGSKA (reference sequence). V lost 2 bases to trimming and J lost 6 bases, with 17 bases between them. The CDR3 length is 15 residues. This sequence originates from a human donor with severe aplastic anemia or a healthy control (not recorded which). The chain uses TRBV20-1 and TRBJ1-5; possibly TRBD1 for D (5 bases). The sample taken for sequencing was sorted CD4+, CD8+, or CD8+CD57+ T cells (not recorded which) from PBMCs. The CDR3: CSARYSTVAGQPQHF. The CDR3 coding sequence is TGCAGTGCTAGATACTCGACAGTTGCCGGTCAGCCCCAGCATTTT.